This T cell receptor (beta chain) was recorded in a study of blood T cell repertoires in COVID-19. Participants had their cohort set by participant-reported clinical history. The table came from immunoSEQ multiplex PCR; TCRdb's copy has only in-frame clones and leaves some out. The repertoire holds 200,000 or so clones, with 75% to 90% as singletons. This CDR3 has 17 residues. V lost 2 bases, J lost 7 bases, and 24 bases lay in between. CDR1 LGHNA and CDR2 YSLEER come from the germline V gene. The material sequenced was PBMCs or T cells enriched from blood (not recorded which). This sequence was found in a woman in her 40s with acute COVID-19. V is TRBV4-3 and J is TRBJ2-7, with D possibly being TRBD2 (6 bases). The CDR3 DNA is TGCGCCAGCAGCCAAACTAGGACTACCGTGTACCTTAGAGAGCAGTACTTC. As protein: CASSQTRTTVYLREQYF.